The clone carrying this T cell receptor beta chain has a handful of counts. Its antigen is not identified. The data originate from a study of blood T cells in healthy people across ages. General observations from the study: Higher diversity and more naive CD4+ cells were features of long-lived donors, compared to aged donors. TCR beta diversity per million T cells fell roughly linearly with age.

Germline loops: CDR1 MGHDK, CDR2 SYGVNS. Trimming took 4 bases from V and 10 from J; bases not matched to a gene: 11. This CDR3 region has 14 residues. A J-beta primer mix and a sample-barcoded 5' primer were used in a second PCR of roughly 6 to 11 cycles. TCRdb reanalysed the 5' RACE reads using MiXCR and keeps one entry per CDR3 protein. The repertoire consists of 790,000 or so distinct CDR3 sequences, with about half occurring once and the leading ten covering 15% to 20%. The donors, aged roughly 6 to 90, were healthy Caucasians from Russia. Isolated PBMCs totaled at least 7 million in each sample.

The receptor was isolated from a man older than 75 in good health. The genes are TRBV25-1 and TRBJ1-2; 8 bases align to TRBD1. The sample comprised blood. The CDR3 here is CASSGSWTGIDYTF. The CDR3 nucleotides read TGTGCCAGCAGTGGTTCCTGGACAGGGATTGACTACACCTTC.